The 3 T cell receptor beta chains below all came from one sample that was sequenced in a study of OX40 agonist ivuxolimab in advanced cancers. Sequencing used immunoSEQ multiplex PCR; TCRdb keeps in-frame clones, though not all of them. The table has over 35,000 clones, roughly nine tenths seen once. This specimen consisted of CD4+ or CD8+ T cells sorted from blood, obtained in a trial of the OX40 agonist ivuxolimab. The receptor source for this set is an adult with an advanced solid tumor such as melanoma, head and neck, liver or kidney cancer.

This clone appeared a single time. The chain carries TRBV4-2 and TRBJ2-3; 10 bases agree with TRBD2. This CDR3 contains 16 residues. V was clipped by 4 bases and J by 1 base; unmatched bases: 5. Germline assignment: CDR1 LGHNA and CDR2 YNFKEQ. This chain's CDR3 is CASSRRLAGGTDTQYF. The CDR3 bases are TGTGCCAGCAGCCGTCGGCTAGCGGGGGGCACAGATACGCAGTATTTT.

This clone has only one observation. The gene calls are TRBV6-5 and TRBJ1-3, with D unclear. The ends were cut back, 2 bases at V and 4 bases at J, with 12 bases in the middle. Germline loops: CDR1 MNHEY, CDR2 SVGAGI. The CDR3 has 15 amino acids. The CDR3 region is CASSYDRTGGNTIYF. The CDR3 nucleotides read TGTGCCAGCAGTTACGACCGGACGGGAGGAAACACCATATATTTT.

The gene calls are TRBV7-2 and TRBJ1-2, with D possibly TRBD1 on 6 matching bases. This CDR3 comprises 18 residues. V gave up 0 bases and J gave up 0 bases, with 17 bases separating them. The germline gives CDR1 SGHTA, CDR2 FQGNSA. The DNA for the CDR3 is TGTGCCAGCAGCTTAGCGCTGGCAGGGGTAGTTTCTAACTATGGCTACACCTTC. Protein: CASSLALAGVVSNYGYTF.